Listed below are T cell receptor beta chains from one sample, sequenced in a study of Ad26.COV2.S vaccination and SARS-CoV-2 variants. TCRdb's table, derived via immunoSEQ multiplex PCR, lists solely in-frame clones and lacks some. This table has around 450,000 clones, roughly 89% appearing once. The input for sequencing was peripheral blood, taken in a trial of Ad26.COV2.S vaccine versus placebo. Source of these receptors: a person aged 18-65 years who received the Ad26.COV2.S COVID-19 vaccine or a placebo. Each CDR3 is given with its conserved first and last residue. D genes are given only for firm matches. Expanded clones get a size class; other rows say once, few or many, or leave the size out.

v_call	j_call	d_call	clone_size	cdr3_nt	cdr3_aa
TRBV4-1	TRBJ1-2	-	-	TGCGCCAGCAGCCCCAGTTCGACAGTCCCCTATGGCTACACCTTC	CASSPSSTVPYGYTF
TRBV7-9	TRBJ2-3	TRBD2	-	TGTGCCAGCAGCTCCCCCCCAGCGGGAGACACAGATACGCAGTATTTT	CASSSPPAGDTDTQYF
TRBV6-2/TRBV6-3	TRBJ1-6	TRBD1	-	TGTGCCAGCAGCGCCCTTAAGGGGACAGGATCACCCCTCCACTTT	CASSALKGTGSPLHF
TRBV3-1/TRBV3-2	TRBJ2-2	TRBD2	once	TGTGCCAGCAGCCGTAGCGGGGGGACCGGGGAGCTGTTTTTT	CASSRSGGTGELFF
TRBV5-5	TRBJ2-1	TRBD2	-	TGTGCCAGCAGCGTGAATTGGACTAGCGGGAGGACTGAGCAGTTCTTC	CASSVNWTSGRTEQFF
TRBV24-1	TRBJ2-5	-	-	TGTGCCACCAGTGAACCAGGAAAAGAGACCCAGTACTTC	CATSEPGKETQYF
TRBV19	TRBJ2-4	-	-	TGTGCCACCACCGCCCGGCACGCGCCAGGGCAAAACATTCAGTACTTC	CATTARHAPGQNIQYF
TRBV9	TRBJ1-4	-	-	TGTGCCAGCAGCCCGAGGTCTCATAGAACCCTGGATGAAAAACTGTTTTTT	CASSPRSHRTLDEKLFF
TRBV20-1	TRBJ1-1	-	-	TGCAGTGCTCCGGGGGACACTGAAGCTTTCTTT	CSAPGDTEAFF
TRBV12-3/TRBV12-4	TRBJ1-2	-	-	TGTGCCAGCAGTTTCGGGTCATCAGTAGGCTACACCTTC	CASSFGSSVGYTF
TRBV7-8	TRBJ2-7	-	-	TGTGCCAGCAGCTTGGTTGAGGATTCCTACGAGCAGTACTTC	CASSLVEDSYEQYF
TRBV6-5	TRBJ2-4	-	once	TGTGCCAGCTGGGACTGGGCTTTCCCCCAAAACATTCAGTACTTC	CASWDWAFPQNIQYF
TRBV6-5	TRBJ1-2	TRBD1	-	TGTGCCAGCAGTTACGTCGGCAGGGGGCATGGCTACACCTTC	CASSYVGRGHGYTF
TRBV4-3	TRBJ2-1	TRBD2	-	TGCGCCAGCAGCCAAGGTGGTGGGCTAGCGGGAGGGCTGGGGCAGTTCTTC	CASSQGGGLAGGLGQFF
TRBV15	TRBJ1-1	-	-	TGTGCCACCAGCAGAGATCTGACGGTTCGAAATGCTTTCTTT	CATSRDLTVRNAFF
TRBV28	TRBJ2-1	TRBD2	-	TGTGCCAGCAGCGGGAGGGCCACTAAGTCTAGGCAGTTCTTC	CASSGRATKSRQFF